These 26 T cell receptor beta chains originate from one sample sequenced in a study of blood T cells in healthy people across ages. The authors ran a second PCR of about 7 to 12 cycles using a sample-barcoded 5' primer and a J-beta primer mix. MiXCR was run by TCRdb on the 5' RACE reads, yielding one entry per CDR3 protein. This table has some 1.6 million distinct CDR3 sequences, 30% to 35% appearing once. Source material: blood. The receptors originated from a young woman in good health.

This clonotype was seen more than once but under ten times. V usage is TRBV27 and J usage is TRBJ2-1, with a possible D match to TRBD1 (5 bases). The CDR3 consists of 14 residues. The V gene's germline CDR1 is MNHEY and CDR2 SMNVEV (reference sequence). Trimming removed 3 bases from V and 4 bases from J, with 10 bases in between. CDR3 DNA sequence: TGTGCCAGCAGTTTCGCAGGGCTGTACAATGAGCAGTTCTTC. This codes for CASSFAGLYNEQFF.

The chain recombines TRBV12-3 or TRBV12-4 with TRBJ2-7; D gene unclear. The CDR3 is 14 residues long. The V end lost 5 bases, the J end lost 4 bases, and 15 bases lay between the germline ends. The CDR3 loop reads CASSRTNFNYEQYF. CDR3 DNA: TGTGCCAGCAGTCGAACCAACTTCAATTACGAGCAGTACTTC.

The chain joins TRBV6-6 to TRBJ2-3; D gene unclear. V was clipped by 1 base and J by 3 bases, with 11 bases between them. The length of the CDR3 is 15 residues. The germline V gene encodes CDR1 MNHNY and CDR2 SVGAGI (reference sequence). The chain's CDR3 is CASSYLALQTDTQYF. As DNA, the CDR3 is TGTGCCAGCAGTTACTTGGCCCTTCAAACAGATACGCAGTATTTT.

This clonotype showed up just a few times. The gene calls are TRBV20-1 and TRBJ1-5; maybe TRBD1 (6 bases). The CDR3 totals 14 residues. The germline V and J ends were trimmed by 0 bases and 1 base, with 7 bases remaining between them. The germline V gene encodes CDR1 DFQATT and CDR2 SNEGSKA (reference sequence). CDR3 coding DNA: TGCAGTGCTAGAGATGGACAGAGCAATCAGCCCCAGCATTTT. Its translation is CSARDGQSNQPQHF.

The chain couples TRBV7-2 to TRBJ1-5; D gene unclear. The V and J ends lost 5 bases and 5 bases respectively, with 10 bases between them. Germline CDR1 is SGHTA and CDR2 is FQGNSA. This CDR3 has 13 amino acids. The CDR3 protein is CASSLTSYQPQHF. DNA for the CDR3: TGTGCCAGCAGCCTCACGAGTTATCAGCCCCAGCATTTT.

This clonotype came up once. CDR3 DNA sequence: TGTGCCAGTAGTATAATGGGACAGGGGGCGAGACAGCCCCAGCATTTT. This codes for CASSIMGQGARQPQHF. J is TRBJ1-5 and V is TRBV19; the match to TRBD1 covers 12 bases. The CDR3 covers 16 residues. Germline assignment: CDR1 LNHDA and CDR2 SQIVND (reference sequence). Trimming removed 2 bases from V and 7 bases from J; junction bases left unmatched: 6.

The chain couples TRBV3-1 to TRBJ2-1; D gene uncertain. Looked up from germline, CDR1 is LGHDT and CDR2 is YNNKEL (reference sequence). Trimming pared 3 bases from V and 9 bases from J, leaving 9 bases between. The CDR3 contains 12 residues. CDR3 bases: TGTGCCAGCAGCCAGGGTGTTAGTGAGCAGTTCTTC. This translates into CASSQGVSEQFF.

The table lists this clonotype with many counts. The chain couples TRBV20-1 to TRBJ1-2; TRBD1 matches 9 bases. CDR3 size: 13 residues. V trimming: 6 bases; J trimming: 8 bases; junction bases outside the gene matches: 10. Looked up from germline, CDR1 is DFQATT and CDR2 is SNEGSKA (reference sequence). CDR3 sequence: CSARQGQGMGYTF. Here the CDR3 DNA reads TGCAGTGCGAGACAGGGACAGGGAATGGGCTACACCTTC.

This clonotype was seen a handful of times. V gene TRBV20-1 combines with J gene TRBJ1-2, with 10 nucleotides matching TRBD1. CDR1 is DFQATT, CDR2 SNEGSKA, per germline (reference sequence). V shed 5 bases and J 5 bases; nucleotides not matched to a gene: 5. The CDR3 loop spans 13 amino acids. Here the CDR3 reads CSAQDRGTYGYTF. In nucleotides, the CDR3 is TGCAGTGCTCAGGACAGGGGGACATATGGCTACACCTTC.

There are a few counts of this clonotype. V is TRBV7-2 and J is TRBJ2-7, with 9 bases that match TRBD2. Germline V lookup: CDR1 SGHTA, CDR2 FQGNSA. This CDR3 region has 18 residues. With 3 bases clipped from V and 4 bases from J, the junction kept 16 bases outside the gene matches. CDR3 DNA: TGTGCCAGCAGCTTGGGGTGGATGAATAGCGGGAGTTGGTACGAGCAGTACTTC. This codes for CASSLGWMNSGSWYEQYF.

With regard to this clonotype: This could be a read error, since a much larger clone is one nucleotide away. The V call is TRBV18, the J call TRBJ2-3, with unresolved D. The CDR3 totals 15 residues. V dropped 4 bases and J dropped 2 bases, with 13 bases sitting between them. From germline, CDR1 is KGHSH and CDR2 LQKENI. For the CDR3, the DNA is TGTGCCAGCTCACTCGACATTGAGTCCACAGATACGCAGTATTTT. This translates into CASSLDIESTDTQYF.

This clonotype was found many times. The chain couples TRBV20-1 to TRBJ2-7; D perhaps matches TRBD1 (6 bases). The CDR3 covers 13 residues. CDR1 DFQATT and CDR2 SNEGSKA come from the germline V gene (reference sequence). Trimming left V 4 bases short and J 2 bases short, with 12 bases between. The CDR3 DNA sequence: TGCAGTGCTACCCGGACAGTAACCTACGAGCAGTACTTC. Its translation is CSATRTVTYEQYF.

The chain employs TRBV3-1 and TRBJ2-1; D might be TRBD1 or TRBD2, each matching 5 bases. The germline CDR1 and CDR2 sequences are LGHDT and YNNKEL (reference sequence). This CDR3 comprises 16 residues. Trimming took 1 base from V and 6 from J, leaving 16 bases between them. The CDR3 is CASSQAIPGPINEQFF. CDR3 coding DNA: TGTGCCAGCAGCCAAGCAATCCCGGGGCCAATCAATGAGCAGTTCTTC.

The chain uses TRBV3-1 and TRBJ2-1; 7 positions match TRBD2. V trimming: 6 bases; J trimming: 5 bases; junction bases outside the gene matches: 10. Germline CDR1 and CDR2: LGHDT and YNNKEL (reference sequence). The CDR3 contains 15 residues. CDR3 sequence: CASRGSGVTNNEQFF. CDR3 DNA: TGTGCCAGCAGAGGGAGCGGGGTTACAAACAATGAGCAGTTCTTC.

This chain connects TRBV9 to TRBJ2-3, with TRBD1 as a possible D gene (5 bases). There are 17 residues in the CDR3. Per germline, CDR1 SGDLS and CDR2 YYNGEE. Trimming shortened V by 0 bases and J by 2 bases, and 16 bases separated the two germline ends. The CDR3, as DNA: TGTGCCAGCAGCGTAGCCCCTTGGGGCTCCCCCACAGATACGCAGTATTTT. Translating it yields CASSVAPWGSPTDTQYF. Using reference TRBV9 and TRBJ2-3 for the parts outside the CDR3, the full variable domain is DSGVTQTPKHLITATGQRVTLRCSPRSGDLSVYWYQQSLDQGLQFLIQYYNGEERAKGNILERFSAQQFPDLHSELNLSSLELGDSALYFCASSVAPWGSPTDTQYFGPGTRLTVL.

The rearrangement uses TRBV7-9 and TRBJ1-1, with D maybe TRBD1 (6 bases). This CDR3 is built from 17 residues. V was pared by 1 base and J by 2 bases, with 17 bases between. Germline V gives CDR1 SEHNR, CDR2 FQNEAQ (reference sequence). The CDR3 reads CASSLGWGGGQNTEAFF. The CDR3 DNA is TGTGCCAGCAGCTTAGGCTGGGGCGGGGGGCAAAACACTGAAGCTTTCTTT. Combining the CDR3 with reference TRBV7-9 and TRBJ1-1 gives the whole variable domain DTGVSQNPRHKITKRGQNVTFRCDPISEHNRLYWYRQTLGQGPEFLTYFQNEAQLEKSRLLSDRFSAERPKGSFSTLEIQRTEQGDSAMYLCASSLGWGGGQNTEAFFGQGTRLTVV.

The J gene is TRBJ1-1, the V gene TRBV3-1; TRBD1 matches at 8 bases. V lost 4 bases and J lost 4; bases outside the gene matches: 8. Germline V gene data show CDR1 as LGHDT and CDR2 as YNNKEL (reference sequence). The CDR3 extends over 15 amino acids. CDR3 bases: TGTGCCAGCAGCCGCCCGGACAGGGAGGGCACTGAAGCTTTCTTT. This sequence encodes CASSRPDREGTEAFF.

Only a few counts were recorded for this clonotype. The V gene is TRBV9, the J gene TRBJ1-2; a possible D gene is TRBD1 (6 bases). The CDR3 loop spans 14 amino acids. V was shortened by 0 bases and J by 3 bases, with 9 bases between the two germline ends. Germline V CDR1 and CDR2: SGDLS, YYNGEE. CDR3 sequence: CASSVEAGDYGYTF. In DNA, the CDR3 is TGTGCCAGCAGCGTAGAGGCAGGGGACTATGGCTACACCTTC.

V usage is TRBV7-9 and J usage is TRBJ1-4; D ambiguous. The CDR3 is made up of 17 amino acids. Between the trimmed V and J ends, which lost 5 bases and 0 bases, there was a span of 16 bases. Germline loops: CDR1 SEHNR, CDR2 FQNEAQ (reference sequence). The DNA for the CDR3 is TGTGCCAGCAGCCCCAGTGCCTACACTGCAACTAATGAAAAACTGTTTTTT. This translates into CASSPSAYTATNEKLFF. Supplemented by reference TRBV7-9 and TRBJ1-4, the full variable domain reads DTGVSQNPRHKITKRGQNVTFRCDPISEHNRLYWYRQTLGQGPEFLTYFQNEAQLEKSRLLSDRFSAERPKGSFSTLEIQRTEQGDSAMYLCASSPSAYTATNEKLFFGSGTQLSVL.

The gene calls are TRBV4-1 and TRBJ2-7; TRBD1 is a possible D gene (7 bases). The germline V and J ends were trimmed by 1 base and 5 bases, with 12 bases remaining between them. Germline V gives CDR1 MGHRA, CDR2 YSYEKL. CDR3 length: 14 amino acids. CDR3 loop: CASSQVTGEDEQYF. The CDR3, as DNA: TGCGCCAGCAGCCAAGTTACAGGGGAGGACGAGCAGTACTTC.

The chain recombines TRBV5-1 with TRBJ1-4; no clear D gene. This CDR3 contains 11 residues. V lost 5 bases to trimming and J lost 8 bases, with 7 bases between them. CDR1 and CDR2 from the germline V gene are SGHRS and YFSETQ. The CDR3 region has the DNA TGCGCCAGCAGAGAAAGAGAAAAACTGTTTTTT. Translation: CASREREKLFF.

This clonotype was recorded a few times. The chain links TRBV20-1 to TRBJ2-7; the match to TRBD2 covers 9 bases. Germline-derived CDR1 and CDR2 are DFQATT and SNEGSKA (reference sequence). The CDR3 contains 15 residues. The ends lost 0 bases at V and 7 bases at J; junction bases unmatched: 10. DNA for the CDR3: TGCAGTGCTAGAGATCGGCGGGGGGGATCGGGTGAGCAGTACTTC. As protein: CSARDRRGGSGEQYF.

This chain connects TRBV11-3 to TRBJ2-1, with TRBD2 matching 7 bases. The junction had 6 bases not matched to a gene; V was cut back by 1 base and J by 9 bases. CDR1 and CDR2 from the germline V gene are SGHNT and YENEEA. The CDR3 spans 14 residues. CDR3 nucleotide sequence: TGTGCCAGCAGCTTAGGAGGGGAGGGGCTTGAGCAGTTCTTC. It specifies CASSLGGEGLEQFF.

This clonotype was counted at least ten times. V is TRBV7-6 and J is TRBJ2-1; D unclear. Trimming took 1 base from V and 6 from J, leaving 7 bases between them. The germline V gene has CDR1 SGHVS and CDR2 FNYEAQ. The CDR3 sequence is 13 residues long. The CDR3 bases are TGTGCCAGCAGCTTAGGTAGTTTCAATGAGCAGTTCTTC. This encodes CASSLGSFNEQFF.

V and J are TRBV20-1 and TRBJ2-1; possible D gene TRBD1, 6 bases. Germline V gene data show CDR1 as DFQATT and CDR2 as SNEGSKA (reference sequence). This CDR3 spans 17 amino acids. The V end was cut by 5 bases, the J end by 1 base, with 21 bases between. The DNA for the CDR3 is TGCAGTGCTTCACCCGTCAGGGGCGAAAGGTCCTACAATGAGCAGTTCTTC. This codes for CSASPVRGERSYNEQFF.

The chain links TRBV20-1 to TRBJ2-5; D might be TRBD1 (5 bases). Germline values: CDR1 DFQATT, CDR2 SNEGSKA (reference sequence). The CDR3 extends over 12 amino acids. Trimming pared 3 bases from V and 9 bases from J, leaving 14 bases between. The CDR3 nucleotides read TGCAGTGCTAGCAGACAGACCACGGCCCAGTACTTC. Amino acid sequence: CSASRQTTAQYF.